The 3 T cell receptor beta chains presented below share a single source sample, sequenced in a study of blood T cell repertoires in COVID-19. Profiling relied on immunoSEQ multiplex PCR, and the TCRdb table lists in-frame clones only, not all of them. The sample holds about 70,000 clones, roughly 87% seen once. What was sequenced was peripheral blood. The origin of the receptors is a woman of 80 years or more with acute or convalescent COVID-19.

The rearrangement uses TRBV5-1 and TRBJ2-4; 8 bases map to TRBD1. The ends lost 4 bases at V and 9 bases at J; junction bases unmatched: 3. The CDR3 has 12 residues. Germline lookup yields CDR1 SGHRS and CDR2 YFSETQ. CDR3 protein: CASSPDRGIQYF. Here the CDR3 DNA reads TGCGCCAGCAGCCCCGACAGGGGCATTCAGTACTTC.

This clone was recorded only once. The chain links TRBV6-2 or TRBV6-3 to TRBJ2-1; 11 bases align to TRBD2. V was clipped by 5 bases and J by 9 bases; unmatched bases: 9. Germline lookup yields CDR1 MNHEY and CDR2 SVGEGT. The CDR3 has 15 amino acids. The chain's CDR3 is CASSLRSGRASEQFF. DNA of the CDR3: TGTGCCAGCAGTCTTCGTAGCGGGAGGGCCAGTGAGCAGTTCTTC.

The gene calls are TRBV7-8 and TRBJ2-5; D is perhaps TRBD2 (5 bases). Germline-derived CDR1 and CDR2 are SGHVS and FQNEAQ. The CDR3 totals 18 residues. V lost 0 bases to trimming and J lost 2 bases, with 19 bases between them. The CDR3 sequence: CASSLAVRNRRTQETQYF. CDR3 bases: TGTGCCAGCAGCTTAGCGGTACGGAATAGAAGGACTCAAGAGACCCAGTACTTC.